Listed below are T cell receptor beta chains from one sample, sequenced in a study of CD8+ T cells in alopecia areata. The data were produced by immunoSEQ multiplex PCR, yet TCRdb's version contains in-frame clones alone and is incomplete. The table includes around 300,000 clones, about 62% detected once. This sample comprised CD4+ T cells sorted from blood, obtained at approximately week 52, from a patient treated with tofacitinib. The receptor source for this set is a human donor with alopecia areata. CDR3s include the opening cysteine and the closing phenylalanine or tryptophan. D genes are given only for firm matches. Not all rows give a size; the values are once, few, many and, for expanded clones, a class.

J	size	V	D	DNA	CDR3
TRBJ1-3	NA	TRBV29-1	NA	TGCAGCGCAACACCTTACGCCCCAGGGGGAAACACCATATATTTT	CSATPYAPGGNTIYF
TRBJ2-7	NA	TRBV4-3	NA	TGCGCCAGCAGCCAAGCGCTAGCCTCCTACGAGCAGTACTTC	CASSQALASYEQYF
TRBJ1-1	once	TRBV6-1	NA	TGTGCCAGCGCCCGTACGGCGAACACTGAAGCTTTCTTT	CASARTANTEAFF
TRBJ2-4	NA	TRBV4-3	NA	TGCGCCAGCAGCCAATCCTTCTCCAAAAACATTCAGTACTTC	CASSQSFSKNIQYF
TRBJ1-2	NA	TRBV5-1	TRBD1	TGCGCCAGCAGCTCGATGACAGGGAGCTATGGCTACACCTTC	CASSSMTGSYGYTF
TRBJ2-5	few	TRBV9	TRBD1	TGTGCCAGCAGCGTCCGACAGGGGGAAGAGACCCAGTACTTC	CASSVRQGEETQYF
TRBJ1-5	NA	TRBV7-9	NA	TGTGCCAGCAGCTTATTTATGGGCAGGGGAGATCAGCCCCAGCATTTT	CASSLFMGRGDQPQHF
TRBJ1-2	few	TRBV21-1	NA	TGTGCCAGCAGCAGATCCGAAAGGGGGGCCAGGGGCTACACCTTC	CASSRSERGARGYTF
TRBJ2-3	NA	TRBV6-5	NA	TGTGCCAGCAGCCTCAGGGATACGCAGTATTTT	CASSLRDTQYF
TRBJ2-5	NA	TRBV5-4	NA	TGTGCCAGCAGCTTGGGTCCTGCTGGGGAGACCCAGTACTTC	CASSLGPAGETQYF
TRBJ1-6	NA	TRBV30	NA	TGTGCCTGGGGACGGATTAATTCACCCCTCCACTTT	CAWGRINSPLHF
TRBJ2-2	NA	TRBV10-3	NA	TGTGCCCCTTATTGCGGGACAGCGAACACCGGGGAGCTGTTTTTT	CAPYCGTANTGELFF